Below are 28 T cell receptor beta chains sequenced from a single sample in a study of blood T cell repertoires in COVID-19. Sequenced by immunoSEQ multiplex PCR; TCRdb stores in-frame clones only, minus some. The table has some 170,000 clones, around 81% seen once. The sequencing sample was made of peripheral blood. The receptors originated from a man in his 60s with active or convalescent COVID-19.

This clone occurred once. This chain connects TRBV29-1 to TRBJ1-2, with D tentatively TRBD1 (5 bases). This CDR3 spans 11 amino acids. Germline values: CDR1 SQVTM, CDR2 ANQGSEA. Trimming took 8 bases from V and 6 from J, leaving 13 bases between them. The CDR3 bases are TGCAGCTTATCAGGGATAGATGGCTACACCTTC. Translation gives CSLSGIDGYTF. Full variable domain (remainder filled in from reference TRBV29-1 and TRBJ1-2): SAVISQKPSRDICQRGTSLTIQCQVDSQVTMMFWYRQQPGQSLTLIATANQGSEATYESGFVIDKFPISRPNLTFSTLTVSNMSPEDSSIYLCSLSGIDGYTFGSGTRLTVV.

DNA for the CDR3: TGCAGCGTTGAAGAGGGGACTAGCGGCGCTTACAATGAGCAGTTCTTC. This sequence encodes CSVEEGTSGAYNEQFF. V gene TRBV29-1 combines with J gene TRBJ2-1; 11 positions agree with TRBD2. Germline assignment: CDR1 SQVTM and CDR2 ANQGSEA. The V and J ends lost 0 bases and 4 bases, in that order; junction bases with no gene match: 5. This CDR3 spans 16 amino acids.

The V and J genes are TRBV19 and TRBJ2-1; TRBD2 agrees at 9 bases. The CDR3 runs to 14 residues. Per germline, CDR1 LNHDA and CDR2 SQIVND (reference sequence). V lost 6 bases, J lost 4 bases, and 4 bases stayed unmatched. CDR3: CASRPSGGYNEQFF. CDR3 DNA: TGTGCCAGTAGACCCAGCGGGGGGTACAATGAGCAGTTCTTC.

The chain employs TRBV27 and TRBJ2-1; the D gene is possibly TRBD2 (6 bases). V lost 7 bases and J 0 bases, leaving 19 bases between the germline ends. Germline CDR1 MNHEY, CDR2 SMNVEV (reference sequence). The CDR3 covers 17 residues. CDR3 nucleotide sequence: TGTGCCAGCACCCCCGCCGGGACTGGAAGCTCCTACAATGAGCAGTTCTTC. Translated, it gives CASTPAGTGSSYNEQFF.

This clone has at least ten counts. The V and J genes are TRBV13 and TRBJ2-7; possibly TRBD2 for D (6 bases). Germline V lookup: CDR1 PRHDT, CDR2 FYEKMQ (reference sequence). CDR3 length: 15 amino acids. V was cut by 5 bases and J by 0 bases, with 14 bases left in between. CDR3 region: CASSTWDSSSYEQYF. As DNA, the CDR3 is TGTGCCAGCAGCACATGGGACTCGAGCTCCTACGAGCAGTACTTC.

The CDR3 nucleotides read TGTGCCAGTAGTATCACTGGGACTAGCGGGAGTAAGATTGAGCAGTTCTTC. Its translation: CASSITGTSGSKIEQFF. The chain recombines TRBV19 with TRBJ2-1; 14 positions match TRBD2. This CDR3 comprises 17 residues. The V segment lost 3 bases and the J segment 9 bases; nucleotides outside the gene matches: 10. CDR1 and CDR2 from the germline V gene are LNHDA and SQIVND (reference sequence).

Points on this clone: Germline is not matched at one junction end, which may reflect a read error. This rearrangement joins TRBV7-7 to TRBJ2-6, with 7 bases that match TRBD2. CDR3 size: 16 residues. The germline CDR1 and CDR2 sequences are SSHAT and FNYEAQ (reference sequence). DNA of the CDR3: TGTGCTAGCAGTCCCACGGGGGGTGCTGGGGCCAACGTCCTGACTTTC. Translation: CASSPTGGAGANVLTF.

This chain links TRBV5-4 with TRBJ2-2; 11 bases map to TRBD2. The trim removed 4 bases at V and 1 base at J, leaving 9 bases unmatched. Germline V gene sequence: CDR1 SGHNT, CDR2 YYREEE (reference sequence). CDR3 size: 18 residues. The CDR3 reads CASSQRIGTSGNTGELFF. DNA of the CDR3: TGTGCCAGCAGCCAACGAATTGGGACTAGCGGGAACACCGGGGAGCTGTTTTTT. The full variable domain, rest sourced from reference TRBV5-4 and TRBJ2-2, is ETGVTQSPTHLIKTRGQQVTLRCSSQSGHNTVSWYQQALGQGPQFIFQYYREEENGRGNFPPRFSGLQFPNYSSELNVNALELDDSALYLCASSQRIGTSGNTGELFFGEGSRLTVL.

The chain recombines TRBV4-2 with TRBJ2-3, with 8 bases identical to TRBD2. V shed 1 base and J 5 bases; nucleotides not matched to a gene: 5. The CDR3 length is 15 residues. CDR1 is LGHNA and CDR2 is YNFKEQ in the germline V gene. For the CDR3, the DNA is TGTGCCAGCAGCCAAGTAGCCGGGAGGGAAGATACGCAGTATTTT. The encoded protein is CASSQVAGREDTQYF.

For the CDR3, the DNA is TGTGCCAGTAGCCAGGACAGGACATCACCCCTCCACTTT. It yields the protein CASSQDRTSPLHF. V is TRBV19 and J is TRBJ1-6, with 7 bases that match TRBD1. Unmatched junction bases numbered 6, after V lost 6 bases and J lost 10 bases. The CDR3 is 13 residues long. CDR1 is LNHDA, CDR2 SQIVND, per germline (reference sequence).

V and J are TRBV15 and TRBJ1-6, with 8 bases matching TRBD1. Germline CDR1 reads LNHNV; CDR2 reads YYDKDF (reference sequence). This CDR3 contains 17 residues. V lost 7 bases and J lost 8; bases outside the gene matches: 16. Here the CDR3 reads CATTEIGQGPRDSPLHF. CDR3 sequence (DNA): TGTGCCACCACCGAAATAGGACAGGGCCCTCGGGATTCACCCCTCCACTTT.

This sequence joins TRBV3-1 (or the pseudogene TRBV3-2) and TRBJ1-3; tentatively, D is TRBD1 (5 bases). The CDR3 has 15 amino acids. The V end lost 2 bases, the J end lost 2 bases, and 10 bases lay between the germline ends. The V gene's germline CDR1 is LGHDT and CDR2 YNNKEL (reference sequence). The CDR3 here is CASSQNGGPGNTIYF. Here the CDR3 DNA reads TGTGCCAGCAGCCAAAACGGGGGACCTGGAAACACCATATATTTT.

The chain has TRBV5-1 and TRBJ1-1, with D uncertain. CDR1 SGHRS and CDR2 YFSETQ come from the germline V gene. V shed 7 bases and J shed 5 bases, with 21 bases lying between them. The CDR3 is 15 residues long. CDR3 amino acids: CASGYSSTGNTEAFF. The CDR3 nucleotides are TGCGCCAGCGGATACAGCTCGACGGGGAATACTGAAGCTTTCTTT.

The genes are TRBV9 and TRBJ1-2, with 9 bases identical to TRBD1. CDR1 is SGDLS and CDR2 is YYNGEE in the germline V gene. J lost 10 bases, V lost 8 bases, and 9 bases had no gene match. The CDR3 sequence is 12 residues long. Here the CDR3 DNA reads TGTGCCAGTAAGGACAGGGGCTCTGACTACACCTTC. This translates into CASKDRGSDYTF.

CDR3 nucleotides: TGTGCCAGCAGTAGAGACAGGGGAGAATACAATGAGCAGTTCTTC. Translation: CASSRDRGEYNEQFF. The chain links TRBV2 to TRBJ2-1; 8 positions agree with TRBD1. The trim removed 5 bases at V and 4 bases at J, leaving 7 bases unmatched. This CDR3 region has 15 residues. Germline-derived CDR1 and CDR2 are SNHLY and FYNNEI. Drawing the rest from reference TRBV2 and TRBJ2-1, the complete variable domain is EPEVTQTPSHQVTQMGQEVILRCVPISNHLYFYWYRQILGQKVEFLVSFYNNEISEKSEIFDDQFSVERPDGSNFTLKIRSTKLEDSAMYFCASSRDRGEYNEQFFGPGTRLTVL.

This rearrangement joins TRBV2 to TRBJ1-5; no reliable D call. The V gene's germline CDR1 is SNHLY and CDR2 FYNNEI. Trimming took off 4 bases at V and 2 bases at J, with 12 bases between the two ends. The CDR3 sequence is 15 residues long. CDR3 sequence: CASSAGSGGNQPQHF. DNA for the CDR3: TGTGCCAGCAGTGCAGGATCCGGGGGCAATCAGCCCCAGCATTTT.

The V gene is TRBV2, the J gene TRBJ1-6; D gene unclear. Looked up from germline, CDR1 is SNHLY and CDR2 is FYNNEI. The CDR3 covers 13 residues. Trimming shortened V by 8 bases and J by 10 bases, and 15 bases separated the two germline ends. The CDR3 DNA reads as TGTGCCAGCCGTAGGGAGCCTTGGTCACCCCTCCACTTT. The encoded protein is CASRREPWSPLHF. The full variable domain, in which reference TRBV2 and TRBJ1-6 provide the parts outside the CDR3, is EPEVTQTPSHQVTQMGQEVILRCVPISNHLYFYWYRQILGQKVEFLVSFYNNEISEKSEIFDDQFSVERPDGSNFTLKIRSTKLEDSAMYFCASRREPWSPLHFGNGTRLTVT.

This clone was detected once. The V and J genes are TRBV7-3 and TRBJ1-2, with D hard to call. Trimming left V 4 bases short and J 4 bases short, with 16 bases between. Germline loops: CDR1 SGHTA, CDR2 FQGTGA. The CDR3 runs to 15 residues. As DNA, the CDR3 is TGTGCCAGCAGCTCACCCGGCCGGGTCAGCTATGGCTACACCTTC. Residues: CASSSPGRVSYGYTF.

The CDR3 is CASRLTGLHEQYF. In nucleotides, the CDR3 is TGTGCCAGCAGGCTGACAGGGCTCCACGAGCAGTACTTC. The genes are TRBV12-3 or TRBV12-4 and TRBJ2-7; 7 bases are shared with TRBD1. V was pared by 6 bases and J by 5 bases, with 7 bases of the junction left unmatched. The CDR3 consists of 13 residues.

This clone was recorded a few times. V is TRBV7-2 and J is TRBJ1-2; D call uncertain. The CDR3 is made up of 14 amino acids. V was shortened by 5 bases and J by 9 bases, with 19 bases between the two germline ends. Per the germline V gene, CDR1 is SGHTA and CDR2 is FQGNSA. The CDR3 DNA reads as TGTGCCAGCAGCAGAATTGCACAGTCCGTGAGCTACACCTTC. Its protein is CASSRIAQSVSYTF.

The J gene is TRBJ2-2, the V gene TRBV4-1, with TRBD2 matching 12 bases. Trimming removed 2 bases from V and 4 bases from J; junction bases left unmatched: 5. The CDR3 is 17 residues long. Germline loops: CDR1 MGHRA, CDR2 YSYEKL. The CDR3 protein is CASSQSGLAGFTGELFF. The CDR3, as DNA: TGCGCCAGCAGCCAATCTGGACTAGCGGGATTCACCGGGGAGCTGTTTTTT.

The V gene is TRBV27, the J gene TRBJ2-7; D gene unclear. The germline CDR1 and CDR2 sequences are MNHEY and SMNVEV (reference sequence). V was shortened by 6 bases and J by 6 bases, with 15 bases between the two germline ends. CDR3 length: 13 amino acids. In nucleotides, the CDR3 is TGTGCCAGCAGCCCGACTCCTATGGGCGAGCAGTACTTC. It is translated as CASSPTPMGEQYF.

The rearrangement joins TRBV11-2 to TRBJ2-1; 8 bases are a match to TRBD2. The CDR3 extends over 15 amino acids. Germline V CDR1 and CDR2: SGHAT, FQNNGV. J was trimmed by 10 bases and V by 4 bases; bases with no gene match: 12. CDR3 protein: CASSSPRAGVREQFF. CDR3 DNA: TGTGCCAGCAGCTCCCCAAGAGCGGGAGTCCGGGAGCAGTTCTTC.

The chain couples TRBV21-1 to TRBJ2-7; TRBD2 is the table's D call, not checked against the DNA. TRBV21-1 is marked as a pseudogene. The CDR3 contains 15 residues. Here the CDR3 reads CASSTFPGLTYEQYF. CDR3 nucleotides: TGTGCCAGCAGCACATTCCCTGGACTGACCTACGAGCAGTACTTC.

Written as DNA, the CDR3 is TGTGCCAGCTCGCCTACAGGGGGTGATAGCTATGGCTACACCTTC. Protein sequence: CASSPTGGDSYGYTF. The V and J genes are TRBV18 and TRBJ1-2; 8 bases are a match to TRBD1. Trimming cost V 6 bases and J 4 bases; bases outside gene matches: 10. The CDR3 has 15 amino acids. CDR1 and CDR2 from the germline V gene are KGHSH and LQKENI.

This chain connects TRBV2 to TRBJ1-6; 9 positions match TRBD1. V lost 7 bases and J lost 7; bases outside the gene matches: 14. The CDR3 consists of 17 residues. Germline-derived CDR1 and CDR2 are SNHLY and FYNNEI. The CDR3 DNA is TGTGCCAGCAAAGAGTCGCTCCGGGACAGGGAAAATTCACCCCTCCACTTT. Its translation: CASKESLRDRENSPLHF.

The rearrangement links TRBV6-5 to TRBJ1-1; maybe TRBD1 (6 bases). Germline-derived CDR1 and CDR2 are MNHEY and SVGAGI. This CDR3 comprises 14 residues. V was trimmed by 6 bases and J by 1 base, leaving 12 bases between them. The CDR3 DNA follows: TGTGCCAGCAGCTCAGGGGTTTCGAACACTGAAGCTTTCTTT. Residues: CASSSGVSNTEAFF.

The V call is TRBV5-4, the J call TRBJ2-3; D perhaps matches TRBD2 (5 bases). Germline CDR1 SGHNT, CDR2 YYREEE (reference sequence). V was trimmed by 4 bases and J by 1 base, leaving 10 bases between them. The CDR3 covers 14 residues. The CDR3 region is CASSLRTGTDTQYF. In nucleotides, the CDR3 is TGTGCCAGCAGCCTTCGGACTGGCACAGATACGCAGTATTTT. Variable domain in full (rest from reference TRBV5-4 and TRBJ2-3): ETGVTQSPTHLIKTRGQQVTLRCSSQSGHNTVSWYQQALGQGPQFIFQYYREEENGRGNFPPRFSGLQFPNYSSELNVNALELDDSALYLCASSLRTGTDTQYFGPGTRLTVL.